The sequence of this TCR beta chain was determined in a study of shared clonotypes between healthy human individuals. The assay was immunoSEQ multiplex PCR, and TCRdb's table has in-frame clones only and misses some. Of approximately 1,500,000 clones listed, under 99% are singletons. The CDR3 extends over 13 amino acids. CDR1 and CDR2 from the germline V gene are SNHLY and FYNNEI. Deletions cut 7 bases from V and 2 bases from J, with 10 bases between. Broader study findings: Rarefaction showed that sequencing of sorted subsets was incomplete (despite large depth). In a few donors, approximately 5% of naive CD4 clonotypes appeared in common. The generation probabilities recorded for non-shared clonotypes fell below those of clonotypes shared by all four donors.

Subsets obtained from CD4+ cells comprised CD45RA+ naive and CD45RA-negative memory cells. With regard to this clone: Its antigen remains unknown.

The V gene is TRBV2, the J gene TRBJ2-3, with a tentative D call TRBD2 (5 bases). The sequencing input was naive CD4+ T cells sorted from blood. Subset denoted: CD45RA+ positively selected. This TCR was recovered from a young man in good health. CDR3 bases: TGTGCCAGCACTCTCGACTACACAGATACGCAGTATTTT. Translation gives CASTLDYTDTQYF.